This T cell receptor (beta chain) was sequenced during a study of blood T cell repertoires in COVID-19. On the study more broadly: The samples span acute and convalescent COVID-19 from the United States, Italy and Spain. T cells, B-cell-depleted T cells, or PBMCs provided the cDNA or gDNA that served as material.

Which cohort a participant joined came from the clinical history participants gave. Recovered participants had two consecutive negative NP/OP PCR tests, healthcare professional clearance, or symptom resolution. The protocol was immunoSEQ multiplex PCR, while the TCRdb copy is restricted to in-frame clones and leaves out a portion. The table includes about 240,000 clones, around nine tenths detected once. V gave up 6 bases and J gave up 5 bases; unmatched junction bases: 7. The CDR3 consists of 13 residues. In germline, CDR1 is ENHRY, CDR2 SYGVKD. The chain combines TRBV10-3 with TRBJ2-7, with TRBD1 matching 7 bases. The sequenced sample consisted of PBMCs or T cells enriched from blood (not recorded which). The TCR comes from a man between 35 and 55 years old who had recovered from COVID-19. CDR3 protein: CAISRDSQNEQYF. The CDR3 nucleotides read TGTGCCATCAGCCGGGACAGCCAGAACGAGCAGTACTTC.